A single sample is the source of the 11 T cell receptor beta chains below, sequenced in a study of blood T cell repertoires in COVID-19. This table comes from immunoSEQ multiplex PCR, and its TCRdb copy is limited to in-frame clones, with some not included. Altogether 380,000 or so clones are present, more than 70% being singletons, with the ten largest covering approximately 1.2%. Sequencing used PBMCs or T cells enriched from blood (not recorded which). These receptors all stem from a man aged 25 to 40 who had recovered from COVID-19.

This clone was seen just once. The chain combines TRBV7-3 with TRBJ2-1; 11 bases match TRBD2. The germline CDR1 and CDR2 sequences are SGHTA and FQGTGA. This CDR3 has 14 residues. Trimming took 5 bases from V and 9 from J; bases not matched to a gene: 6. CDR3 sequence (DNA): TGTGCCAGCAGCCCCGGGACTAGCGGCAGTGAGCAGTTCTTC. As protein: CASSPGTSGSEQFF.

The chain links TRBV10-3 to TRBJ2-3; 9 positions agree with TRBD2. In germline, CDR1 is ENHRY, CDR2 SYGVKD. The V gene end was trimmed by 2 bases and the J gene end by 5 bases; junction bases not matched to a gene: 8. The CDR3 has 16 residues. Written as DNA, the CDR3 is TGTGCCATCAGTGAGAGGCTCCTAGCGGGATTAGATACGCAGTATTTT. Protein product: CAISERLLAGLDTQYF.

This chain links TRBV9 with TRBJ2-3, with 8 nucleotides matching TRBD2. The length of the CDR3 is 15 residues. J was trimmed by 2 bases and V by 2 bases; bases with no gene match: 4. Looked up from germline, CDR1 is SGDLS and CDR2 is YYNGEE. The CDR3 sequence is CASSVSGAYTDTQYF. The CDR3 DNA sequence: TGTGCCAGCAGCGTTAGCGGGGCTTACACAGATACGCAGTATTTT.

J is TRBJ2-7 and V is TRBV7-9; D is possibly TRBD2 (6 bases). The CDR3 spans 16 residues. The germline V gene encodes CDR1 SEHNR and CDR2 FQNEAQ (reference sequence). V lost 5 bases, J lost 0 bases, and 17 bases lay in between. The CDR3 here is CASSPLGGSSSYEQYF. The CDR3 DNA reads as TGTGCCAGCAGCCCCTTGGGGGGTTCAAGCTCCTACGAGCAGTACTTC.

The genes are TRBV29-1 and TRBJ1-2; a weak D match, TRBD1 (6 bases). Germline CDR1 SQVTM, CDR2 ANQGSEA. This CDR3 region has 10 residues. The V gene lost 7 bases and the J gene lost 8 bases, with 11 bases spanning the gap. CDR3 protein: CSEGGWGYTF. The DNA for the CDR3 is TGCAGCGAGGGGGGCTGGGGCTACACCTTC. Drawing the rest from reference TRBV29-1 and TRBJ1-2, the complete variable domain is SAVISQKPSRDICQRGTSLTIQCQVDSQVTMMFWYRQQPGQSLTLIATANQGSEATYESGFVIDKFPISRPNLTFSTLTVSNMSPEDSSIYLCSEGGWGYTFGSGTRLTVV.

The chain employs TRBV7-8 and TRBJ2-1; TRBD2 matches at 14 bases. From germline, CDR1 is SGHVS and CDR2 FQNEAQ. The V segment lost 5 bases and the J segment 9 bases; nucleotides outside the gene matches: 6. This CDR3 is built from 15 residues. The CDR3: CASSQTSGGAVEQFF. The CDR3 coding sequence is TGTGCCAGCAGCCAGACTAGCGGGGGGGCGGTTGAGCAGTTCTTC.

The chain links TRBV15 to TRBJ1-5, with TRBD1 as a possible D gene (5 bases). The germline gives CDR1 LNHNV, CDR2 YYDKDF (reference sequence). Trimming removed 3 bases at V and 6 bases at J, with 18 bases between. This CDR3 spans 16 amino acids. The CDR3 nucleotides read TGTGCCACCAGCAGGGGGACGGTGGGAGGTCTTCAGCCCCAGCATTTT. Residues: CATSRGTVGGLQPQHF.

This clone was picked up one time. The genes are TRBV27 and TRBJ2-4; 7 bases fit TRBD1. J lost 0 bases, V lost 5 bases, and 4 bases had no gene match. Germline CDR1 and CDR2: MNHEY and SMNVEV (reference sequence). The CDR3 consists of 15 residues. The CDR3 loop is CASSGTGVAKNIQYF. Here the CDR3 DNA reads TGTGCCAGCAGTGGAACAGGGGTAGCCAAAAACATTCAGTACTTC.

The gene calls are TRBV3-1 (or the pseudogene TRBV3-2) and TRBJ2-1; D is undetermined. Germline V gene sequence: CDR1 LGHDT, CDR2 YNNKEL (reference sequence). V was cut by 1 base and J by 7 bases, with 14 bases left in between. The CDR3 covers 15 residues. For the CDR3, the DNA is TGTGCCAGCAGCCAAGGAAGCGAGTTTGGTAATGAGCAGTTCTTC. The encoded protein is CASSQGSEFGNEQFF.

V usage is TRBV6-5 and J usage is TRBJ1-1; D is uncertain. V lost 4 bases and J 4 bases, leaving 10 bases between the germline ends. CDR3 length equals 13 residues. Germline CDR1 is MNHEY and CDR2 is SVGAGI. The chain's CDR3 is CASSSPRSTEAFF. The CDR3 coding sequence is TGTGCCAGCAGTTCCCCACGTAGCACTGAAGCTTTCTTT.

The count of this clone is one. V usage is TRBV9 and J usage is TRBJ2-2; 12 nucleotides line up with TRBD2. The V gene end was trimmed by 0 bases and the J gene end by 7 bases; junction bases not matched to a gene: 7. The length of the CDR3 is 17 residues. CDR1 is SGDLS, CDR2 YYNGEE, per germline. CDR3 protein: CASSVGPSGGAGGELFF. CDR3 DNA sequence: TGTGCCAGCAGCGTAGGTCCTAGCGGGGGGGCCGGCGGGGAGCTGTTTTTT. Based on the CDR3 plus reference TRBV9 and TRBJ2-2, the full variable domain is DSGVTQTPKHLITATGQRVTLRCSPRSGDLSVYWYQQSLDQGLQFLIQYYNGEERAKGNILERFSAQQFPDLHSELNLSSLELGDSALYFCASSVGPSGGAGGELFFGEGSRLTVL.